One and the same sample provided the 5 T cell receptor beta chains below, sequenced in a study of blood T cells in healthy people across ages. Sample-barcoded 5' priming and a J-beta primer mix drove a second PCR of about 6 to 12 cycles. MiXCR, applied by TCRdb to the 5' RACE reads, yields one record per CDR3 protein. The sample lists some 670,000 distinct CDR3 sequences; roughly half were seen once. The sequenced sample consisted of blood. These receptors came from a woman aged 80 or older in good health.

V gene TRBV11-2 combines with J gene TRBJ2-1; TRBD2 aligns across 14 bases. The last part of the DNA fits TRBJ2-7 better; the J call may be wrong. Germline V gives CDR1 SGHAT, CDR2 FQNNGV. The CDR3 consists of 17 residues. DNA of the CDR3: TGTGCCAGCAGGGCAATCAGGACTAGCGGGGGGTACAATGAGCAGTACTTC. Protein product: CASRAIRTSGGYNEQYF.

The V gene is TRBV3-1, the J gene TRBJ2-5; 7 nucleotides match TRBD2. The germline V gene has CDR1 LGHDT and CDR2 YNNKEL (reference sequence). V was clipped by 5 bases and J by 2 bases; unmatched bases: 5. CDR3 size: 14 residues. The CDR3 DNA reads TGTGCCAGCAGCAGGTCTAGCGGTCAAGAGACCCAGTACTTC. Translation gives CASSRSSGQETQYF.

The chain couples TRBV12-3 or TRBV12-4 to TRBJ1-2; D not certain. The CDR3 totals 13 residues. Deletions cut 6 bases from V and 8 bases from J, with 16 bases between. The DNA of the CDR3 is TGTGCCAGCAGCATATCACCGATAGCAGGCTACACCTTC. This gives the protein CASSISPIAGYTF.

This clonotype was observed at least ten times. This rearrangement joins TRBV7-9 to TRBJ2-4, with 8 nucleotides matching TRBD1. The V gene's germline CDR1 is SEHNR and CDR2 FQNEAQ (reference sequence). The CDR3 loop spans 15 amino acids. V shed 4 bases, J shed 5 bases, and the junction held 7 bases outside the gene matches. In DNA, the CDR3 is TGTGCCAGCAGCTCGACAGGGGTAAAAGAAAACATTCAGTACTTC. Translated: CASSSTGVKENIQYF.

The V and J genes are TRBV7-9 and TRBJ2-3, with D perhaps given as TRBD1 or TRBD2 (5 bases each). CDR3 size: 15 residues. V was clipped by 5 bases and J by 0 bases, with 12 bases between them. Germline V gene data show CDR1 as SEHNR and CDR2 as FQNEAQ (reference sequence). The CDR3 nucleotides read TGTGCCAGCAGCGTCTACGGGACGAGCACAGATACGCAGTATTTT. It yields the protein CASSVYGTSTDTQYF.